A single sample gave rise to the 13 T cell receptor beta chains below, sequenced in a study of blood T cell repertoires in COVID-19. Generated by immunoSEQ multiplex PCR, the TCRdb table keeps only in-frame clones and is missing some. Found here are 390,000 or so clones, roughly four fifths of them singletons; the top ten hold 5% to 5.5%. The sequenced material came from PBMCs or T cells enriched from blood (not recorded which). These receptors came from a woman in her forties or fifties who had recovered from COVID-19.

This clone was found once. CDR3 residues: CASSAWDTMNTEAFF. For the CDR3, the DNA is TGTGCCAGCAGCGCATGGGACACAATGAACACTGAAGCTTTCTTT. The chain combines TRBV2 with TRBJ1-1; possibly TRBD1 for D (6 bases). The germline V gene encodes CDR1 SNHLY and CDR2 FYNNEI. The CDR3 spans 15 residues. The V and J ends lost 6 bases and 0 bases respectively, with 14 bases between them.

This clone was seen once. The chain recombines TRBV30 with TRBJ1-4; D remains unclear. V gave up 1 base and J gave up 3 bases, with 15 bases separating them. Germline V gives CDR1 GTSNPN, CDR2 SVGIG (reference sequence). The CDR3 extends over 16 amino acids. The CDR3 nucleotides read TGTGCCTGGAGTGCCCACCCGGGTACTTCTAATGAAAAACTGTTTTTT. This translates into CAWSAHPGTSNEKLFF.

V usage is TRBV2 and J usage is TRBJ2-1; 12 bases agree with TRBD2. Germline V CDR1 and CDR2: SNHLY, FYNNEI. This CDR3 region has 15 residues. The V and J ends lost 7 bases and 9 bases, in that order; junction bases with no gene match: 10. CDR3 protein: CASKLLAGGSSEQFF. DNA for the CDR3: TGTGCCAGCAAACTACTAGCGGGAGGCTCGAGTGAGCAGTTCTTC.

The V call is TRBV19, the J call TRBJ1-2, with D maybe TRBD1 (5 bases). CDR1 and CDR2 from the germline V gene are LNHDA and SQIVND (reference sequence). V was pared by 3 bases and J by 4 bases, with 24 bases between. The CDR3 covers 18 residues. The CDR3 DNA sequence: TGTGCCAGTAGTATCCAACAGGTGGGAAACTCTTTTGTCTATGGCTACACCTTC. Amino acid sequence: CASSIQQVGNSFVYGYTF.

Points on this clone: An end of the junction does not agree with germline; a read error may underlie this. V gene TRBV2 combines with J gene TRBJ1-1, with 10 bases matching TRBD1. CDR1 is SNHLY and CDR2 is FYNNEI in the germline V gene. CDR3 size: 17 residues. The DNA of the CDR3 is TGTGCCAGCAGGGAAGCGGGACAGGGGAGGCGGAACACTGAAGCTTTCTTT. Protein product: CASREAGQGRRNTEAFF.

The genes are TRBV4-2 and TRBJ1-4; D is ambiguous. V lost 1 base, J lost 7 bases, and 13 bases lay in between. The CDR3 spans 15 residues. Germline V gives CDR1 LGHNA, CDR2 YNFKEQ. The CDR3 DNA is TGTGCCAGCAGCCAAGGGCCCGCCGAGGGTGAAAAACTGTTTTTT. This gives the protein CASSQGPAEGEKLFF.

The chain recombines TRBV7-2 with TRBJ2-1; tentative D call: TRBD2 (6 bases). The CDR3 has 15 residues. The germline CDR1 and CDR2 sequences are SGHTA and FQGNSA. V lost 6 bases and J lost 1, with 13 bases in between. The CDR3 DNA sequence: TGTGCCAGCAGTAAAGCTAGCGCATCCTACAATGAGCAGTTCTTC. Protein sequence: CASSKASASYNEQFF. Complete variable domain (other parts from reference TRBV7-2 and TRBJ2-1): GAGVSQSPSNKVTEKGKDVELRCDPISGHTALYWYRQSLGQGLEFLIYFQGNSAPDKSGLPSDRFSAERTGGSVSTLTIQRTQQEDSAVYLCASSKASASYNEQFFGPGTRLTVL.

The genes are TRBV5-1 and TRBJ2-1, with 9 bases matching TRBD2. This CDR3 is built from 18 residues. The junction had 14 bases not matched to a gene; V was cut back by 4 bases and J by 3 bases. Germline CDR1 SGHRS, CDR2 YFSETQ. CDR3 nucleotides: TGCGCCAGCAGCCCGGGGGTAGCGGGAGTAGCCCTCTACAATGAGCAGTTCTTC. It specifies CASSPGVAGVALYNEQFF.

The J gene is TRBJ1-5, the V gene TRBV7-6, with 11 bases lining up with TRBD1. V shed 5 bases and J 6 bases; nucleotides not matched to a gene: 6. This CDR3 spans 15 amino acids. Germline V lookup: CDR1 SGHVS, CDR2 FNYEAQ. The CDR3 sequence: CASSIYGQGAQPQHF. The CDR3 bases are TGTGCCAGCAGCATATATGGACAGGGGGCTCAGCCCCAGCATTTT.

The V and J genes are TRBV7-2 and TRBJ2-1; perhaps TRBD2 as D (6 bases). V lost 0 bases, J lost 7 bases, and 13 bases lay in between. The CDR3 loop spans 15 amino acids. Germline CDR1 is SGHTA and CDR2 is FQGNSA. CDR3: CASSLAGGEVNEQFF. Written as DNA, the CDR3 is TGTGCCAGCAGCTTAGCGGGCGGGGAGGTAAATGAGCAGTTCTTC.

This clone was observed a few times. The CDR3 here is CASRDGLASYNEQFF. CDR3 in DNA: TGTGCCAGCAGAGACGGACTAGCGAGTTACAATGAGCAGTTCTTC. This chain links TRBV7-9 with TRBJ2-1; TRBD2 agrees at 9 bases. The CDR3 sequence is 15 residues long. The V segment lost 6 bases and the J segment 4 bases; nucleotides outside the gene matches: 7. From germline, CDR1 is SEHNR and CDR2 FQNEAQ (reference sequence).

Only one count was recorded for this clone. This chain joins TRBV7-2 and TRBJ1-2; D is possibly TRBD1 (5 bases). Germline V gene data show CDR1 as SGHTA and CDR2 as FQGNSA. This CDR3 has 13 amino acids. The V end lost 4 bases, the J end lost 3 bases, and 9 bases lay between the germline ends. CDR3 loop: CASSSDSDYGYTF. CDR3 nucleotides: TGTGCCAGCAGCTCTGACAGCGACTATGGCTACACCTTC.

The V gene is TRBV30, the J gene TRBJ1-3, with TRBD1 as a possible D gene (5 bases). CDR1 GTSNPN and CDR2 SVGIG come from the germline V gene (reference sequence). The CDR3 extends over 13 amino acids. The V and J ends lost 7 bases and 0 bases respectively, with 10 bases between them. The DNA for the CDR3 is TGTGCCTCGACAGTTCTCTCTGGAAACACCATATATTTT. It specifies CASTVLSGNTIYF.